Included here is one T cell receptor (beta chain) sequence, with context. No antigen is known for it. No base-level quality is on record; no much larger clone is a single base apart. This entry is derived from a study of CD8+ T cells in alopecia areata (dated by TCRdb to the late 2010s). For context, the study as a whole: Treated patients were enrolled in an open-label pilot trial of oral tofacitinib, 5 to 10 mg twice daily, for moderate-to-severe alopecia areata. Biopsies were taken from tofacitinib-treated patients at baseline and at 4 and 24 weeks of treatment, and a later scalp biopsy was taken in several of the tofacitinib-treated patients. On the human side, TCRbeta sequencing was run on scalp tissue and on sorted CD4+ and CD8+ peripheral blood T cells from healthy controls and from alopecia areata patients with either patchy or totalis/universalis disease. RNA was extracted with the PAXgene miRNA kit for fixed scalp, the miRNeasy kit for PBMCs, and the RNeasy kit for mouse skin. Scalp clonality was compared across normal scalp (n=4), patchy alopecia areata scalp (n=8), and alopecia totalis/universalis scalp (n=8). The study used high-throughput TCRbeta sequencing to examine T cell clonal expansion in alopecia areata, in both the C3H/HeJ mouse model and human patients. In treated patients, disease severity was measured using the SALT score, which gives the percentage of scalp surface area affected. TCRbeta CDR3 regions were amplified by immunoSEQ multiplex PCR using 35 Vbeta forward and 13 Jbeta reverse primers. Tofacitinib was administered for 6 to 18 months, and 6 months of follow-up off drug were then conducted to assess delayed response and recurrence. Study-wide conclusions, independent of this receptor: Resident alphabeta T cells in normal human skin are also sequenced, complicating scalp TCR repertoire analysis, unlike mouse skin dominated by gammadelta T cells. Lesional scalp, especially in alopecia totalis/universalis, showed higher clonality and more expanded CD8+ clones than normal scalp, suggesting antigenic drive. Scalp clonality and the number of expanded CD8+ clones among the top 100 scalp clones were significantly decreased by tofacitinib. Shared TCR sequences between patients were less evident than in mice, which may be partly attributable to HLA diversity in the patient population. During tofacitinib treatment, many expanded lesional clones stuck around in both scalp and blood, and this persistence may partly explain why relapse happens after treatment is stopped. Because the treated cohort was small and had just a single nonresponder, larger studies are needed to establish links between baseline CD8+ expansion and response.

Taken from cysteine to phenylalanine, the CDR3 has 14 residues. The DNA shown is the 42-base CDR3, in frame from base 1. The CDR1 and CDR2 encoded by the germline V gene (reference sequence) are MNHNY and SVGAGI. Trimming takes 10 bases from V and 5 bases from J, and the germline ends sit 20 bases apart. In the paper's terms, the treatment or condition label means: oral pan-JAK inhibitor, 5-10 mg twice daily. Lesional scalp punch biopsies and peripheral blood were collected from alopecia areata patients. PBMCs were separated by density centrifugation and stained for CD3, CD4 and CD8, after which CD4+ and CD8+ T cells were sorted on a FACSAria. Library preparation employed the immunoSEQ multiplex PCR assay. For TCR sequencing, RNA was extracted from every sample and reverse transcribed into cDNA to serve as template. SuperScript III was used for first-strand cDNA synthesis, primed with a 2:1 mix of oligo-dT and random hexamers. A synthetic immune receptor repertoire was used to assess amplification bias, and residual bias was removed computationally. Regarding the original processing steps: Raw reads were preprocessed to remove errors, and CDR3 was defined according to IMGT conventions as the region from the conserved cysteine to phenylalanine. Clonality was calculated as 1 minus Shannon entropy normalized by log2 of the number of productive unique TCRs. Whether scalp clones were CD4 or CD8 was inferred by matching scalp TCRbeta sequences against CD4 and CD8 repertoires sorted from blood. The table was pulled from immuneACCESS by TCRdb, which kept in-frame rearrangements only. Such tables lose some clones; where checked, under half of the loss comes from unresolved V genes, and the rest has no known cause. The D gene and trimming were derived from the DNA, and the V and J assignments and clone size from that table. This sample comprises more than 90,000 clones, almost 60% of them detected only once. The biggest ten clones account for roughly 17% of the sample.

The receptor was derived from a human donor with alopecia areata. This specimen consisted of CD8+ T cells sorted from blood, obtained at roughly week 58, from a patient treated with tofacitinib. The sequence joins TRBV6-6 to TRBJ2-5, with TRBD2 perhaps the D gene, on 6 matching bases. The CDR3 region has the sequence CAIRMGGAGETQYF. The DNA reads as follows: TGTGCCATCAGAATGGGGGGAGCTGGGGAGACCCAGTACTTC.